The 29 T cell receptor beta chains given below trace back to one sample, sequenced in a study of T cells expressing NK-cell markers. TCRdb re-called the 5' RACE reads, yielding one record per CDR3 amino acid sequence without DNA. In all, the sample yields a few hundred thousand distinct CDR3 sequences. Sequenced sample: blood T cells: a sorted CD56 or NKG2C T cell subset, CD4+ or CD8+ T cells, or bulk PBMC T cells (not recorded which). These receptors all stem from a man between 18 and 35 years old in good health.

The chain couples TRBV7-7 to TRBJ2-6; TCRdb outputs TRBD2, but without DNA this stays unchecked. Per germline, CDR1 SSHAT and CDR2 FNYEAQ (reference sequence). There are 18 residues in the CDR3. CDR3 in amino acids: CASSPGLAGRLGANVLTF.

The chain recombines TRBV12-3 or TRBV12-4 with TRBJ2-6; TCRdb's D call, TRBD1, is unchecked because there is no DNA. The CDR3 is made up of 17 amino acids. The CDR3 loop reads CASSFSGRTLGANVLTF.

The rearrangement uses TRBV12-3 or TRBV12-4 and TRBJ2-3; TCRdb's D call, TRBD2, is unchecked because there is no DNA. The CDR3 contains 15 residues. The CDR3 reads CASRPGTSSSGTQYF.

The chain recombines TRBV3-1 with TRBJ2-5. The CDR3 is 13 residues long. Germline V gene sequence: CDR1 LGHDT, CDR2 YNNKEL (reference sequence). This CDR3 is CASSQRARETQYF.

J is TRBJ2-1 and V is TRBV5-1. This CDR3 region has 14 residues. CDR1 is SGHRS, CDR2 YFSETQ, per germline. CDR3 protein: CASRLRSLFNEQFF.

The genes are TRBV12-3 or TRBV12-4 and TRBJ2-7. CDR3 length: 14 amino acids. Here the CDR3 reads CASSLAATTYEQYF.

CDR3 loop: CASSFERTDYGYTF. The chain couples TRBV5-1 to TRBJ1-2; TCRdb outputs TRBD1, but without DNA this stays unchecked. The germline V gene encodes CDR1 SGHRS and CDR2 YFSETQ. The CDR3 has 14 amino acids.

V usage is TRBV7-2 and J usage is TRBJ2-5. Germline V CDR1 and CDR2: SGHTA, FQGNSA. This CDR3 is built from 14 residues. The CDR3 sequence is CASTSRSHQETQYF.

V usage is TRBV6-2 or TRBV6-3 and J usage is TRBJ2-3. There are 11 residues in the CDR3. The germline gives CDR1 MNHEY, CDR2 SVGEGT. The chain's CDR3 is CASRSRDTQYF.

The CDR3: CASSVVQGLSSYEQYF. The chain employs TRBV12-3 or TRBV12-4 and TRBJ2-7; TCRdb calls TRBD1, which cannot be checked without DNA. This CDR3 region has 16 residues.

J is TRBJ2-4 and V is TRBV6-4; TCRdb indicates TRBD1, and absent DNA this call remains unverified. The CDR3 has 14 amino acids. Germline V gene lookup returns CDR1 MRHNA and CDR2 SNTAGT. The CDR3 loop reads CASTWGRMGNIQYF.

CDR3 amino acids: CASTPKGLPRNTEAFF. The chain joins TRBV12-3 or TRBV12-4 to TRBJ1-1. The CDR3 consists of 16 residues.

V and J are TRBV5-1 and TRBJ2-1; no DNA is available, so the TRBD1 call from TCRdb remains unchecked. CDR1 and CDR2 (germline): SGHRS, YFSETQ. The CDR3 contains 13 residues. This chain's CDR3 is CASSRTGLDEQFF. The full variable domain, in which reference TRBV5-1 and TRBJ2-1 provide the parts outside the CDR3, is KAGVTQTPRYLIKTRGQQVTLSCSPISGHRSVSWYQQTPGQGLQFLFEYFSETQRNKGNFPGRFSGRQFSNSRSEMNVSTLELGDSALYLCASSRTGLDEQFFGPGTRLTVL.

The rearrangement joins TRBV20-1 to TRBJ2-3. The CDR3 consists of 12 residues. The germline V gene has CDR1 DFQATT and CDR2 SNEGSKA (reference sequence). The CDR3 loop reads CSAADATDTQYF.

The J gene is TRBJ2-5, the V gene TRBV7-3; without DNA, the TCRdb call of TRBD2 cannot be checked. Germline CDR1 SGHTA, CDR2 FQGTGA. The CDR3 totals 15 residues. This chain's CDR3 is CASSPLAGRGETQYF.

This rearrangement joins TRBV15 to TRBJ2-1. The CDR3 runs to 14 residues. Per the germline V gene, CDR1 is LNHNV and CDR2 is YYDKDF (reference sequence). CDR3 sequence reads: CATSRDSVAIEQFF.

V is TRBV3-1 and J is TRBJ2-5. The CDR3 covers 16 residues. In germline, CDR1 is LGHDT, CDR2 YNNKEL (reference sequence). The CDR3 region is CASSQDWEEINETQYF.

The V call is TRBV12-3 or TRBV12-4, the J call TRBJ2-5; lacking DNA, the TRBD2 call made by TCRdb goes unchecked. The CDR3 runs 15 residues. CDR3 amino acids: CASSPLAGAQETQYF.

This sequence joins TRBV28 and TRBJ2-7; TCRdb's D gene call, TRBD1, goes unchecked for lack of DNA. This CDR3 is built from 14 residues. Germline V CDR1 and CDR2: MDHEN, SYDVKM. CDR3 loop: CASSPGHLLYEQYF.

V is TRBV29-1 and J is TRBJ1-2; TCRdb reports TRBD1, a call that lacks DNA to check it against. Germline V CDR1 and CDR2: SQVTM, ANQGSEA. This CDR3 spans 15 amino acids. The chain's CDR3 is CSALLRDMGNYGYTF.

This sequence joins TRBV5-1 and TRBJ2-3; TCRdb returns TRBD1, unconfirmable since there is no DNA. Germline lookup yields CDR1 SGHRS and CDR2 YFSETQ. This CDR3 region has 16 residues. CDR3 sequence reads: CASSNRDSLSTDTQYF.

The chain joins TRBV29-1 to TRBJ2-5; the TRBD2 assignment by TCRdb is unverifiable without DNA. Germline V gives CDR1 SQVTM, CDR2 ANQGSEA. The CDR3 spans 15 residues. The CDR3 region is CSVESTSGIGETQYF.

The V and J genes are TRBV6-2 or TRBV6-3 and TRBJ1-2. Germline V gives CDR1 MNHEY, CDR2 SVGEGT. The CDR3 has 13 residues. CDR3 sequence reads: CASSQGLDYGYTF.

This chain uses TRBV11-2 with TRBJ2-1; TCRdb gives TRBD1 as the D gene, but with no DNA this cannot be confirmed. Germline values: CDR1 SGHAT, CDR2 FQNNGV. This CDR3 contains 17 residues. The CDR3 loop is CASSLGLGTNNYNEQFF.

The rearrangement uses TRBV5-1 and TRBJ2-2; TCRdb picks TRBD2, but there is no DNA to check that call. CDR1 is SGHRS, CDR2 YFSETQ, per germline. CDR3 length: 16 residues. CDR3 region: CASSLVPGLNTGELFF.

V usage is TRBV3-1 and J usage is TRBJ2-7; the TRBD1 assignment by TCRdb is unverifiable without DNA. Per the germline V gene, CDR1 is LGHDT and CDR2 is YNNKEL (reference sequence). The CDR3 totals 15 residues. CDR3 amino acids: CASSLTGQGGHEQYF.

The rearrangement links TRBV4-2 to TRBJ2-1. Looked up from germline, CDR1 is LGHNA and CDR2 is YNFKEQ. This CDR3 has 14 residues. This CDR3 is CASSQDGGSYEQFF.

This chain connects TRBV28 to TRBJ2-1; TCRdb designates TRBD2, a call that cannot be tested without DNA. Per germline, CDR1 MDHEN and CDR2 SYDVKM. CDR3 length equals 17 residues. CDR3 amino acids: CASSLGVSGSSYNEQFF.

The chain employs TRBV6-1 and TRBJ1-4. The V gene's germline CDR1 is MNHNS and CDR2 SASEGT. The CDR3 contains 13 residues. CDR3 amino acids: CASKVQRFEKLFF.